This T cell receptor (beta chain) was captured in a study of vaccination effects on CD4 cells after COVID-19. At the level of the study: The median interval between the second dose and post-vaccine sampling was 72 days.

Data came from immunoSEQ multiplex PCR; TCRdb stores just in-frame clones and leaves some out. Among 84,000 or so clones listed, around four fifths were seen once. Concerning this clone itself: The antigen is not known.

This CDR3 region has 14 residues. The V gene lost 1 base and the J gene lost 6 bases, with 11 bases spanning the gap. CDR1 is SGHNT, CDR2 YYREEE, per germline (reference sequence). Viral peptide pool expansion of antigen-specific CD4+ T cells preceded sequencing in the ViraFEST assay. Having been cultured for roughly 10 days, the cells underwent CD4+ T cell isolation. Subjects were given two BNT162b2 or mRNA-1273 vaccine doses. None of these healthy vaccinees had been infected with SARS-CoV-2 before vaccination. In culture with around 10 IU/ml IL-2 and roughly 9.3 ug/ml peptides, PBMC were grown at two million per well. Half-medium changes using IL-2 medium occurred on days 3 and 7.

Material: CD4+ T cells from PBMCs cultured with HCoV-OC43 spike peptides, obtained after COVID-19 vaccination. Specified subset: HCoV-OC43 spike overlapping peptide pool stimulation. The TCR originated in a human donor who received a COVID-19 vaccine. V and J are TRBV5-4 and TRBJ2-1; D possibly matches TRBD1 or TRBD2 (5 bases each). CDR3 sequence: CASSLPGLGNEQFF. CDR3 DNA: TGTGCCAGCAGCTTGCCGGGGCTCGGCAATGAGCAGTTCTTC.